Described below is a single TCR beta chain sequence and its context. What it binds is unknown. The data are from a study of CD4 T cells in relation to SARS-CoV-2 and coronaviruses. Study context: After around 10 days of antigen culture, PBMC TCR beta CDR3s were sequenced. Findings and limits, study-wide: Monoreactive clones expanded significantly more to SARS-CoV-2 than crossreactive clones did. In approximately 71% of donors, memory CD4+ clonotypes crossrecognized SARS-CoV-2 and at least one common cold coronavirus spike.

This CDR3 is built from 16 residues. Trimming cost V 0 bases and J 4 bases; bases outside gene matches: 7. The V gene's germline CDR1 is MNHNS and CDR2 SASEGT. Only in-frame clones appear in the TCRdb table, and some are missing; sequencing was by immunoSEQ multiplex PCR. The sample yields fewer than 20,000 clones, over 60% seen once. Before the COVID-19 pandemic, during about 2011-2019, CD4+ T cells were taken from unexposed donors. CD4+ T cells were isolated from the cells after 10 days of culture. Testing used SARS-CoV-2 S/N and four cold-coronavirus spikes on unexposed-donor CD4+ T cells, cells permitting.

The chain employs TRBV6-1 and TRBJ2-7, with 9 bases that match TRBD1. This TCR was sampled from a human donor in good health. Input material: CD4+ T cells from PBMCs, cultured in vitro. The DNA of the CDR3 is TGTGCCAGCAGTGAAGCCTCGGGACAGGGTACGTACGAGCAGTACTTC. Amino acid sequence: CASSEASGQGTYEQYF.